The clone carrying this T cell receptor (beta chain) was found many times. Its antigen remains unknown. The entry originates in a study of T cells in Graves' hyperthyroidism and ophthalmopathy. Study-wide results and limits: From stable hyperthyroidism, ophthalmopathy was separated by a 13 V-J model.

Amplification targeted TCR beta CDR3 regions from RNA transcripts. The HTBI set primed first-round TCR CDR3 RT-PCR. MiXCR, run by TCRdb on the multiplex PCR reads, gives a single entry per CDR3 protein. The sample holds about 570,000 distinct CDR3 sequences, about 14% seen once. V lost 4 bases to trimming and J lost 6 bases; unmatched junction nucleotides: 8. Germline CDR1 is SGHRS and CDR2 is YFSETQ. The length of the CDR3 is 16 residues. This TCR was sampled from a woman aged 40 to 49 with Graves' hyperthyroidism. V is TRBV5-1 and J is TRBJ2-1; 12 nucleotides line up with TRBD1. Sequences were obtained from blood. CDR3 residues: CASSDGDRGRRNEQFF. DNA for the CDR3: TGCGCCAGCAGCGATGGGGACAGGGGGCGACGCAATGAGCAGTTCTTC.